The 18 T cell receptor beta chains listed next were all sequenced from one sample in a study of cytomegalovirus exposure and HLA in healthy donors. PCR used 60 Vbeta primers and 13 Jbeta primers. Data came from immunoSEQ multiplex PCR; TCRdb stores just in-frame clones and leaves some out. This table has 150,000 or so clones, around 75% appearing once. The sample was PBMCs. The receptors come from a middle-aged man in good health and CMV-seronegative.

The CDR3 coding sequence is TGTGCCAGCTCACATGACCCGGGACAGGGAACCTACGAGCAGTACTTC. Its translation is CASSHDPGQGTYEQYF. V gene TRBV18 combines with J gene TRBJ2-7, with 9 bases that match TRBD1. The length of the CDR3 is 16 residues. Looked up from germline, CDR1 is KGHSH and CDR2 is LQKENI. Trimming removed 4 bases from V and 2 bases from J; junction bases left unmatched: 9.

The sample holds one count of this clone. The chain uses TRBV11-3 and TRBJ1-1, with D perhaps TRBD1 (6 bases). Trimming shortened V by 1 base and J by 1 base, and 13 bases separated the two germline ends. Germline assignment: CDR1 SGHNT and CDR2 YENEEA. This CDR3 spans 16 amino acids. Written as DNA, the CDR3 is TGTGCCAGCAGCTTAGCCCGGGGAGGGGGGAACACTGAAGCTTTCTTT. It translates to CASSLARGGGNTEAFF.

This clone was recorded a few times. The chain links TRBV10-3 to TRBJ1-1; 7 bases match TRBD1. CDR3 size: 11 residues. Germline assignment: CDR1 ENHRY and CDR2 SYGVKD. The ends lost 3 bases at V and 11 bases at J; junction bases unmatched: 3. CDR3 protein: CAISDGRGAFF. In DNA, the CDR3 is TGTGCCATCAGTGATGGCAGGGGGGCTTTCTTT.

The genes are TRBV6-5 and TRBJ1-4; D remains unclear. Germline assignment: CDR1 MNHEY and CDR2 SVGAGI. Trimming stripped 6 bases from V and 3 bases from J, with 8 bases between. This CDR3 spans 13 amino acids. Here the CDR3 reads CASRKRANEKLFF. CDR3 bases: TGTGCCAGCAGGAAGAGAGCTAATGAAAAACTGTTTTTT.

The chain recombines TRBV29-1 with TRBJ1-5; D is undetermined. The CDR3 runs to 12 residues. With 5 bases removed from V and 1 base from J, the gap between germline ends came to 6 bases. Germline V gene data show CDR1 as SQVTM and CDR2 as ANQGSEA. The CDR3 bases are TGCAGCGTTAAAATAAGCAATCAGCCCCAGCATTTT. Its translation is CSVKISNQPQHF.

V usage is TRBV7-9 and J usage is TRBJ1-2; maybe TRBD1 (6 bases). In germline, CDR1 is SEHNR, CDR2 FQNEAQ (reference sequence). The CDR3 loop spans 14 amino acids. The V gene lost 5 bases and the J gene lost 5 bases, with 15 bases spanning the gap. CDR3 residues: CASSPGGEGYGYTF. CDR3 DNA sequence: TGTGCCAGCAGCCCGGGGGGCGAGGGGTATGGCTACACCTTC. The variable domain in full, with the rest retrieved from reference TRBV7-9 and TRBJ1-2, is DTGVSQNPRHKITKRGQNVTFRCDPISEHNRLYWYRQTLGQGPEFLTYFQNEAQLEKSRLLSDRFSAERPKGSFSTLEIQRTEQGDSAMYLCASSPGGEGYGYTFGSGTRLTVV.

The chain carries TRBV2 and TRBJ2-2; D uncertain. CDR3 length: 14 residues. The V and J ends lost 6 bases and 1 base respectively, with 9 bases between them. Germline V lookup: CDR1 SNHLY, CDR2 FYNNEI. The CDR3 reads CASRTGGNTGELFF. The DNA of the CDR3 is TGTGCCAGCAGGACCGGCGGGAACACCGGGGAGCTGTTTTTT.

The V gene is TRBV7-7, the J gene TRBJ1-1; no definite D call. Germline loops: CDR1 SSHAT, CDR2 FNYEAQ (reference sequence). CDR3 length: 13 amino acids. The V end lost 2 bases, the J end lost 4 bases, and 8 bases lay between the germline ends. In DNA, the CDR3 is TGTGCCAGCAGCTTAAAGCCGGGCACTGAAGCTTTCTTT. Protein sequence: CASSLKPGTEAFF.

The V gene is TRBV7-2, the J gene TRBJ2-2, with a possible D match to TRBD2 (6 bases). The V and J ends lost 2 bases and 3 bases respectively, with 13 bases between them. The CDR3 loop spans 16 amino acids. CDR1 and CDR2 from the germline V gene are SGHTA and FQGNSA. The CDR3 DNA reads as TGTGCCAGCAGCTTAATGGGGACTTACTACACCGGGGAGCTGTTTTTT. Protein sequence: CASSLMGTYYTGELFF.

On this clone itself: Other DNA sequences from this sample encode an identical CDR3 as well. The genes are TRBV6-1 and TRBJ1-1, with a weak D call TRBD1 (6 bases). With 3 bases removed from V and 5 bases from J, the gap between germline ends came to 19 bases. Germline values: CDR1 MNHNS, CDR2 SASEGT. The CDR3 covers 16 residues. The CDR3 here is CASSEGRGNWWTEAFF. The CDR3 bases are TGTGCCAGCAGTGAGGGCAGGGGAAATTGGTGGACTGAAGCTTTCTTT.

The chain employs TRBV19 and TRBJ1-2, with 7 bases fitting TRBD1. This CDR3 comprises 17 residues. Per germline, CDR1 LNHDA and CDR2 SQIVND (reference sequence). J lost 0 bases, V lost 1 base, and 8 bases had no gene match. The CDR3 region has the DNA TGTGCCAGTAGTATAGGGACACCTCAGGGGGCTAACTATGGCTACACCTTC. Its protein product is CASSIGTPQGANYGYTF.

This chain uses TRBV5-5 with TRBJ1-2; TRBD1 might be the D (5 bases). Germline-derived CDR1 and CDR2 are SGHKS and YYEKEE (reference sequence). V gave up 5 bases and J gave up 0 bases, with 14 bases separating them. The CDR3 has 15 amino acids. The CDR3: CASRSAGNSNYGYTF. The CDR3 nucleotides read TGTGCCAGCAGATCTGCAGGGAACTCTAACTATGGCTACACCTTC.

The rearrangement links TRBV18 to TRBJ2-1; a weak D match, TRBD2 (7 bases). In germline, CDR1 is KGHSH, CDR2 LQKENI. This CDR3 contains 15 residues. V was trimmed by 4 bases and J by 6 bases, leaving 16 bases between them. CDR3 sequence (DNA): TGTGCCAGCTCACAGAATGGGGGGGGGCTCAATGAGCAGTTCTTC. Protein sequence: CASSQNGGGLNEQFF. The variable domain in full, completed from reference TRBV18 and TRBJ2-1, reads NAGVMQNPRHLVRRRGQEARLRCSPMKGHSHVYWYRQLPEEGLKFMVYLQKENIIDESGMPKERFSAEFPKEGPSILRIQQVVRGDSAAYFCASSQNGGGLNEQFFGPGTRLTVL.

In DNA form, the CDR3 reads TGTGCCACCAGCATAGGGACAGGTGAGAGCAATCAGCCCCAGCATTTT. It translates to CATSIGTGESNQPQHF. The rearrangement uses TRBV15 and TRBJ1-5; 8 positions match TRBD1. The CDR3 length is 16 residues. Germline CDR1 is LNHNV and CDR2 is YYDKDF (reference sequence). J was trimmed by 1 base and V by 4 bases; bases with no gene match: 6. Based on the CDR3 plus reference TRBV15 and TRBJ1-5, the full variable domain is DAMVIQNPRYQVTQFGKPVTLSCSQTLNHNVMYWYQQKSSQAPKLLFHYYDKDFNNEADTPDNFQSRRPNTSFCFLDIRSPGLGDTAMYLCATSIGTGESNQPQHFGDGTRLSIL.

This sequence joins TRBV5-5 and TRBJ2-7; 9 nucleotides match TRBD1. V gave up 0 bases and J gave up 3 bases; unmatched junction bases: 4. The CDR3 is made up of 15 amino acids. CDR1 and CDR2 from the germline V gene are SGHKS and YYEKEE (reference sequence). The CDR3 bases are TGTGCCAGCAGCTTGGAGGACAGGGGAATCTACGAGCAGTACTTC. Encoded protein: CASSLEDRGIYEQYF.

A few counts support this clone. The V call is TRBV15, the J call TRBJ2-7; the match to TRBD2 covers 12 bases. Losses at the gene ends were 0 bases for V and 4 bases for J; bases not matched to a gene: 4. In germline, CDR1 is LNHNV, CDR2 YYDKDF (reference sequence). The CDR3 runs to 16 residues. The CDR3: CATSRDRTSGAYEQYF. The DNA for the CDR3 is TGTGCCACCAGCAGAGATAGGACTAGCGGGGCATACGAGCAGTACTTC.

This clone was seen only a few times. This chain connects TRBV6-6 to TRBJ2-3; weak D call: TRBD1 (6 bases). Trimming left V 10 bases short and J 6 bases short, with 20 bases between. The length of the CDR3 is 14 residues. CDR1 MNHNY and CDR2 SVGAGI come from the germline V gene (reference sequence). The CDR3 DNA sequence: TGTGCCACACACAGGGACCCCACCTCGGATACGCAGTATTTT. This codes for CATHRDPTSDTQYF.

This chain connects TRBV6-6 to TRBJ1-1; the D gene is possibly TRBD1 (6 bases). The CDR3 contains 15 residues. Trimming removed 6 bases from V and 4 bases from J, with 18 bases in between. Looked up from germline, CDR1 is MNHNY and CDR2 is SVGAGI (reference sequence). CDR3 residues: CASRIGGAPGTEAFF. For the CDR3, the DNA is TGTGCCAGCAGAATTGGGGGGGCACCGGGCACTGAAGCTTTCTTT.